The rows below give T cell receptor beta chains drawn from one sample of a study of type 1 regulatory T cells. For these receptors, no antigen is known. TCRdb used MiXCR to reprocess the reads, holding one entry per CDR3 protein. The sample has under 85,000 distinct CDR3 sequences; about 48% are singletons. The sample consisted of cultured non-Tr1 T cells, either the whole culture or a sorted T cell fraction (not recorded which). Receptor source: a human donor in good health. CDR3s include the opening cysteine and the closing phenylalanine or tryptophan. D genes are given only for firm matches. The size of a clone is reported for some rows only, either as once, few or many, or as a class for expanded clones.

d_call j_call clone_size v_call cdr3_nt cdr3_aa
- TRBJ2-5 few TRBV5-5 TGTGCCAGCAATGGGGGAAGTGAGACCCAGTACTTC CASNGGSETQYF
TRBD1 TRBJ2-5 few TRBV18 TGTGCCAGCTCACCCAAATCCGGGACAGGGGTCCAAGAGACCCAGTACTTC CASSPKSGTGVQETQYF
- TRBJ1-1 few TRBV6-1 TGTGCCAGCAGTGATCAGGGCGGGGACACTGAAGCTTTCTTT CASSDQGGDTEAFF
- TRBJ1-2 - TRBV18 TGTGCCAGCTCACTCGACCGCTTTAACTATGGCTACACCTTC CASSLDRFNYGYTF
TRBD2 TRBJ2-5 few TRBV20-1 TGCAGTGCCACGACTAGCGGGGTTCTACAAGAGACCCAGTACTTC CSATTSGVLQETQYF
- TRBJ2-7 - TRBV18 TGTGCCAGCTCACCACCGGACCGGAGCTCCTGCGAGCAGTACTTC CASSPPDRSSCEQYF
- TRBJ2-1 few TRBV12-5 TGTGCTAGTGGTTTAGTAGTCCCAGGTCCACCCTCCTACAATGAGCAGTTCTTC CASGLVVPGPPSYNEQFF
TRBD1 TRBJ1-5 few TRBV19 TGTGCCAGTAGTATAGGCAGGGGGCCGAATCAGCCCCAGCATTTT CASSIGRGPNQPQHF
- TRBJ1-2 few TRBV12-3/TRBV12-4 TGTGCCAGCAGCCGAAACGGAGGGTCCTATGGCTACACCTTC CASSRNGGSYGYTF
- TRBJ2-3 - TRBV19 TGTGCCAGTATGGGCAGTACTAGCACAGATACGCAGTATTTT CASMGSTSTDTQYF
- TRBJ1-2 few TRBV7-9 TGTGCCAGCAGCTCCATCGGACAGAACTATGGCTACACCTTC CASSSIGQNYGYTF
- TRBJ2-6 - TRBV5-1 TGCGCCAGCAGCCCTTTGTCTGGGGCCAACGTCCTGACTTTC CASSPLSGANVLTF
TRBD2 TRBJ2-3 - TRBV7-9 TGTGCCAGCAGCTCGGGACTACCGGGCACAGATACGCAGTATTTT CASSSGLPGTDTQYF
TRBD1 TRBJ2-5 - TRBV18 TGTGCCAGCTCACCCAGACAGGGGGAGACCCAGTACTTC CASSPRQGETQYF
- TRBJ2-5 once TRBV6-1 TGTGCCAGCAGTGAGTTCCCCGGGGCGGGGGAGACCCAGTACTTC CASSEFPGAGETQYF
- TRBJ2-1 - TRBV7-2 TGTGCCAGCAGCTACACCACCCTAAGGGGTACGGGTTTCAATGAGCAGTTCTTC CASSYTTLRGTGFNEQFF
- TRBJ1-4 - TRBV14 TGTGCCAGCAGCCGTGACAGCCTAAATGAAAAACTGTTTTTT CASSRDSLNEKLFF
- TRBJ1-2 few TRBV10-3 TGTGCCATCAGTGAGCGGGGTCGGGAAACCTGGGGTGGCTACACCTTC CAISERGRETWGGYTF
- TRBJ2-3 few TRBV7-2 TGTGCCAGCAGCGCCAGGGGGGCAGATACGCAGTATTTT CASSARGADTQYF
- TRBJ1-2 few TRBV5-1 TGCGCCAGCAGCTTGGGAGGGAGTGTAGGCTACACCTTC CASSLGGSVGYTF
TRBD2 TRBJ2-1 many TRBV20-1 TGCAGTGCTAGTTCTGCGGGGGGCACCTACAATGAGCAGTTCTTC CSASSAGGTYNEQFF
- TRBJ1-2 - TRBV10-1 TGCGCCCGCGGGCCCTATGGCTACACCTTC CARGPYGYTF
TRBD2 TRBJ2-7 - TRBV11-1 TGTGCCAGCAGCCTGGGACTAGCGGGGGGCACCTACGAGCAGTACTTC CASSLGLAGGTYEQYF
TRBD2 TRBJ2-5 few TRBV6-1 TGTGCCAGCAGCGGGGCGGGGGGGCTAAAGACCCAGTACTTC CASSGAGGLKTQYF
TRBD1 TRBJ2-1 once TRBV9 TGTGCCAGCAGCGTAGCACAGGGGACCAATGAGCAGTTCTTC CASSVAQGTNEQFF
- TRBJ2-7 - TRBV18 TGTGCCAGCTCACAGGGGAACGAGCAGTACTTC CASSQGNEQYF
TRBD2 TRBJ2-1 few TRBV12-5 TGTGCTAGTGGTGGACGGGGGGGGAAAACCCATGAGCAGTTCTTC CASGGRGGKTHEQFF
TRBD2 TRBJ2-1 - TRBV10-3 TGTGCCATCAGGGCGGGACTAGCGGCCGTGAGCGTTGAGCAGTTCTTC CAIRAGLAAVSVEQFF
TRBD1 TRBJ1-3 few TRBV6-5 TGTGCCAGCAGCCCTCCGACAGGGACTGGAAACACCATATATTTT CASSPPTGTGNTIYF
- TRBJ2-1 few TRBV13 TGTGCCAGCAGCTTCCGTCAACCGGGGTCCTACAATGAGCAGTTCTTC CASSFRQPGSYNEQFF
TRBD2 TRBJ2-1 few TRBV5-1 TGCGCCAGCAGCCGACTAGCGGGGTCCTACAATGAGCAGTTCTTC CASSRLAGSYNEQFF
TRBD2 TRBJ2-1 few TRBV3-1 TGTGCCAGCAGCCCCACCCTCAGCGGGGGGTCCTACAATGAGCAGTTCTTC CASSPTLSGGSYNEQFF
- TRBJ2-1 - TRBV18 TGTGCCAGCTCACGGCGGGGAGTGTACAATGAGCAGTTCTTC CASSRRGVYNEQFF
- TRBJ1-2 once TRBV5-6 TGTGCCAGCAGCCGTCGATCCGCCCCGGGCTACACCTTC CASSRRSAPGYTF
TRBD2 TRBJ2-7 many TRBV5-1 TGCGCCAGCAGCCTGGCCGCTAGCGGGGGGGCCGTGGACGAGCAGTACTTC CASSLAASGGAVDEQYF
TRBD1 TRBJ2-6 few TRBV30 TGTGCCTGGGGACAGGGCAACTCTGGGGCCAACGTCCTGACTTTC CAWGQGNSGANVLTF
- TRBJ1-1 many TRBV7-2 TGTGCCAGCAGCTTAGTGGCGGCGAACACTGAAGCTTTCTTT CASSLVAANTEAFF
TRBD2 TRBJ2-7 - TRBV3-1 TGTGCCAGCAGCCCCGCCAGCGGGGCCGCCTACGAGCAGTACTTC CASSPASGAAYEQYF
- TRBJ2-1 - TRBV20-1 TGCAGTGCTAGCATGAGGGGGTCTACCCTTGGGAATGAGCAGTTCTTC CSASMRGSTLGNEQFF
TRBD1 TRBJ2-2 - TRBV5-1 TGCGCCAGCAGCTTGACGACAGGGGAGGCCGGGGAGCTGTTTTTT CASSLTTGEAGELFF
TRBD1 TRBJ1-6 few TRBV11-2 TGTGCCAGCAGGCAACAGGGGGCGAGTTCACCCCTCCACTTT CASRQQGASSPLHF
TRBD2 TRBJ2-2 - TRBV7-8 TGTGCCAGCAGCCCCAGCGGGGGTCGCACCGGGGAGCCGTTTTTT CASSPSGGRTGEPFF